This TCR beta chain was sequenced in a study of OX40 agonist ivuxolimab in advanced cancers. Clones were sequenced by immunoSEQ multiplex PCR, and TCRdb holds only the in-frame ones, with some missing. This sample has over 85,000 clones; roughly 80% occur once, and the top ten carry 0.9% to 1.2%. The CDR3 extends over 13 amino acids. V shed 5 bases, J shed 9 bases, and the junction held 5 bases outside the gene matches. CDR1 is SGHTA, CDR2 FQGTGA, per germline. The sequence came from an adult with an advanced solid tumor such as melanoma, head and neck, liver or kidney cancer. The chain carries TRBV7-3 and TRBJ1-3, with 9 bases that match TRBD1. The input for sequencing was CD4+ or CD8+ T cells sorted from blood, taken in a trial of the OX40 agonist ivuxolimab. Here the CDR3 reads CASSPDRGATIYF. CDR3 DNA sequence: TGTGCCAGCAGCCCGGACAGGGGAGCCACCATATATTTT.